A single sample is the source of the 21 T cell receptor beta chains below, sequenced in a study of T cells in Graves' hyperthyroidism and ophthalmopathy. TCR beta CDR3 regions were amplified from RNA transcripts. The HTBI primer set was used in a first-round RT-PCR of the TCR CDR3. From the multiplex PCR reads, TCRdb called clonotypes with MiXCR, one entry per CDR3 protein. This table has approximately 330,000 distinct CDR3 sequences, 15% to 20% appearing once. Sequencing input: blood. These receptors all come from a woman aged 50 to 60 with Graves' hyperthyroidism.

The chain joins TRBV19 to TRBJ2-5, with 7 bases aligning to TRBD2. After removal of 3 bases from V and 1 base from J, the junction contained 8 bases not matched to a gene. Per germline, CDR1 LNHDA and CDR2 SQIVND (reference sequence). The CDR3 extends over 16 amino acids. The CDR3 coding sequence is TGTGCCAGTAGTATTCCCCTTGCTAGCGGCCAAGAGACCCAGTACTTC. It codes for CASSIPLASGQETQYF.

This clonotype was detected many times. The chain employs TRBV28 and TRBJ1-2, with D uncertain. CDR1 and CDR2 from the germline V gene are MDHEN and SYDVKM. V was trimmed by 6 bases and J by 7 bases, leaving 15 bases between them. The CDR3 has 13 residues. The CDR3 nucleotides are TGTGCCAGCAGCCCCCCGTCCGGTGGTGGCTACACCTTC. This encodes CASSPPSGGGYTF.

The sample holds many counts of this clonotype. The rearrangement uses TRBV3-1 and TRBJ1-2; tentatively, D is TRBD1 (5 bases). Germline-derived CDR1 and CDR2 are LGHDT and YNNKEL (reference sequence). This CDR3 has 15 residues. Deletions cut 4 bases from V and 5 bases from J, with 17 bases between. CDR3 sequence reads: CASSPSRAGAYGYTF. The CDR3 DNA reads TGTGCCAGCAGCCCCTCACGAGCCGGGGCGTATGGCTACACCTTC.

This clonotype was detected many times. The rearrangement uses TRBV16 and TRBJ1-1; no firm D call. V lost 0 bases and J lost 1, with 6 bases in between. CDR3 length: 14 residues. CDR1 is KGHSY and CDR2 is FQNENV in the germline V gene. The CDR3 DNA follows: TGTGCCAGCAGCCAATCGCGGCAGAACACTGAAGCTTTCTTT. It encodes CASSQSRQNTEAFF.

This clonotype has ten or more counts. The gene calls are TRBV28 and TRBJ1-5; D unresolved. The germline CDR1 and CDR2 sequences are MDHEN and SYDVKM. The V gene lost 4 bases and the J gene lost 7 bases, with 17 bases spanning the gap. CDR3 size: 15 residues. CDR3 sequence reads: CASSSPGAVRQPQHF. The CDR3 nucleotides are TGTGCCAGCAGTTCCCCTGGTGCGGTTAGACAGCCCCAGCATTTT.

V is TRBV2 and J is TRBJ2-7; unclear D gene. The CDR3 length is 10 residues. The V end lost 6 bases, the J end lost 4 bases, and 4 bases lay between the germline ends. Germline V gene sequence: CDR1 SNHLY, CDR2 FYNNEI. CDR3 protein: CASSLYEQYV. The CDR3 region has the DNA TGTGCCAGCAGCCTGTACGAGCAGTACGTC.

This clonotype was observed at least ten times. This CDR3 is CASSLEEQFGELFF. The CDR3 region has the DNA TGTGCCAGCAGCTTAGAGGAACAGTTCGGGGAGCTGTTTTTT. The V and J genes are TRBV11-2 and TRBJ2-2; D is uncertain. Trimming cost V 0 bases and J 7 bases, with 9 bases left between them. Germline V gene lookup returns CDR1 SGHAT and CDR2 FQNNGV. There are 14 residues in the CDR3.

This clonotype was seen at least ten times. The V and J genes are TRBV12-3 or TRBV12-4 and TRBJ1-4, with D possibly being TRBD1 (6 bases). This CDR3 has 14 amino acids. V was trimmed by 6 bases and J by 7 bases, leaving 15 bases between them. The DNA of the CDR3 is TGTGCCAGCAGAGGGGGGGCTTTCGGTGAAAAACTGTTTTTT. Protein product: CASRGGAFGEKLFF.

CDR3 residues: CASSQPKDSMNTEAFF. The CDR3 DNA reads TGCGCCAGCAGCCAACCTAAGGATTCCATGAACACTGAAGCTTTCTTT. This chain links TRBV4-1 with TRBJ1-1; D ambiguous. Germline CDR1 is MGHRA and CDR2 is YSYEKL. V lost 2 bases, J lost 0 bases, and 13 bases lay in between. The CDR3 is 16 amino acids.

There are many counts of this clonotype. The chain couples TRBV20-1 to TRBJ1-6; 9 nucleotides align to TRBD1. Germline V gene sequence: CDR1 DFQATT, CDR2 SNEGSKA (reference sequence). The CDR3 length is 14 residues. V lost 0 bases and J lost 9; bases outside the gene matches: 3. The CDR3 protein is CSARDPQGASPLHF. CDR3 nucleotides: TGCAGTGCTAGAGATCCACAGGGGGCTTCACCCCTCCACTTT.

This clonotype was counted ten times or more. This sequence joins TRBV11-2 and TRBJ2-7; 7 nucleotides align to TRBD2. Germline V gives CDR1 SGHAT, CDR2 FQNNGV. This CDR3 comprises 15 residues. J lost 4 bases, V lost 4 bases, and 10 bases had no gene match. This chain's CDR3 is CASSSKAQGLYEQYV. The CDR3, as DNA: TGTGCCAGCAGCTCAAAAGCCCAGGGACTATACGAGCAGTACGTC.

This clonotype has ten or more counts. The CDR3, as DNA: TGTGCCAGCAGGCCATCCGGGACAGGGGGCGAGCAGTACTTC. This translates into CASRPSGTGGEQYF. The chain links TRBV6-5 to TRBJ2-7; 11 bases map to TRBD1. Losses at the gene ends were 6 bases for V and 6 bases for J; bases not matched to a gene: 7. Germline values: CDR1 MNHEY, CDR2 SVGAGI. The CDR3 spans 14 residues.

The chain carries TRBV7-9 and TRBJ2-5; 7 bases match TRBD1. Germline-derived CDR1 and CDR2 are SEHNR and FQNEAQ (reference sequence). With 5 bases clipped from V and 2 bases from J, the junction kept 17 bases outside the gene matches. The CDR3 sequence is 18 residues long. The CDR3 here is CASSGQELDDREQETQYF. CDR3 DNA: TGTGCCAGCAGCGGACAGGAGCTCGACGACAGGGAGCAAGAGACCCAGTACTTC.

CDR3 nucleotide sequence: TGTGCCAGCGGGGAGGGGGGGGACACTGAAGCTTTCTTT. Its protein product is CASGEGGDTEAFF. This rearrangement joins TRBV9 to TRBJ1-1; D perhaps matches TRBD1 (6 bases). The V and J ends lost 7 bases and 3 bases respectively, with 13 bases between them. Germline V gene lookup returns CDR1 SGDLS and CDR2 YYNGEE. This CDR3 region has 13 residues.

This clonotype was seen only a few times. The junction departs from germline at one end; a sequencing error may be responsible. The V call is TRBV20-1, the J call TRBJ2-1; possibly TRBD2 for D (5 bases). This CDR3 has 11 residues. Germline values: CDR1 DFQATT, CDR2 SNEGSKA (reference sequence). The CDR3 DNA reads as TGCAGTGCTAGGGGAGACAATGAGCAGCTCTTC. Its translation: CSARGDNEQLF.

The chain links TRBV11-2 to TRBJ2-3, with 8 nucleotides matching TRBD2. The germline CDR1 and CDR2 sequences are SGHAT and FQNNGV. This CDR3 comprises 16 residues. J lost 3 bases, V lost 5 bases, and 10 bases had no gene match. CDR3 protein: CASSQAPGGVTDTQYF. The CDR3 DNA follows: TGTGCCAGCAGCCAAGCCCCCGGGGGGGTGACAGATACGCAGTATTTT.

This clonotype was detected ten times or more. The chain links TRBV20-1 to TRBJ2-3; 10 nucleotides agree with TRBD2. V lost 3 bases to trimming and J lost 5 bases; unmatched junction nucleotides: 8. The germline V gene has CDR1 DFQATT and CDR2 SNEGSKA (reference sequence). The CDR3 loop spans 15 amino acids. The chain's CDR3 is CSARVLAGEGDTQYF. CDR3 sequence (DNA): TGCAGTGCTAGGGTCCTAGCGGGAGAGGGAGATACGCAGTATTTT.

This clonotype was found many times. The CDR3 reads CSATHRARGPYEQYF. The CDR3 DNA reads TGCAGTGCTACCCACAGGGCGCGGGGACCCTACGAGCAGTACTTC. The V gene is TRBV20-1, the J gene TRBJ2-7, with D possibly being TRBD1 or TRBD2 (6 bases each). In germline, CDR1 is DFQATT, CDR2 SNEGSKA (reference sequence). This CDR3 is 15 amino acids long. V lost 4 bases, J lost 2 bases, and 18 bases lay in between.

This clonotype was seen ten or more times. The chain links TRBV27 to TRBJ2-3, with 10 bases identical to TRBD2. This CDR3 has 17 residues. The ends lost 8 bases at V and 1 base at J; junction bases unmatched: 12. CDR1 is MNHEY, CDR2 SMNVEV, per germline (reference sequence). The CDR3 DNA sequence: TGTGCCAGCTGTCGGACGCTCGGGACTAGCGGCACAGATACGCAGTATTTT. Protein: CASCRTLGTSGTDTQYF.

This clonotype came up many times. The V and J genes are TRBV20-1 and TRBJ1-5, with 7 bases identical to TRBD1. This CDR3 region has 15 residues. Germline V lookup: CDR1 DFQATT, CDR2 SNEGSKA (reference sequence). Trimming cost V 5 bases and J 3 bases; bases outside gene matches: 10. CDR3 loop: CSAWNRQGLNQPQHF. The DNA of the CDR3 is TGCAGTGCTTGGAATAGACAGGGCCTCAATCAGCCCCAGCATTTT.

Ten or more counts support this clonotype. The chain combines TRBV5-4 with TRBJ2-1, with 7 bases lining up with TRBD2. With 3 bases clipped from V and 7 bases from J, the junction kept 10 bases outside the gene matches. CDR1 SGHNT and CDR2 YYREEE come from the germline V gene (reference sequence). The CDR3 runs 15 residues. For the CDR3, the DNA is TGTGCCAGCAGCTCGCAAAGCGGGACCCAGAATGAGCAGTTCTTC. Amino acid sequence: CASSSQSGTQNEQFF.